This TCR beta chain was profiled in a study of blood T cell repertoires in COVID-19. Study-wide background: T cells, B-cell-depleted T cells, or PBMCs supplied cDNA or gDNA.

As processed by the authors: Amplification of reference gene primers provided the estimated nucleated cell counts. Produced via immunoSEQ multiplex PCR; TCRdb's table is partial and in-frame only. From that table come the V and J calls and clone size; the DNA was used to work out D and trimming. The sample comprises roughly 570,000 clones, less than 90% of which are singletons, and around 7.8% rests with the top ten. Those enrolled in Seattle joined during active infection and were followed longitudinally afterward. V lost 8 bases, J lost 2 bases, and 13 bases lay in between. The germline gives CDR1 SGHTA, CDR2 FQGTGA. The CDR3 contains 13 residues.

This chain joins TRBV7-3 and TRBJ2-7; maybe TRBD1 (5 bases). This TCR derives from a woman between 45 and 65 years old with COVID-19, enrolled during active disease. Sequenced material: peripheral blood. CDR3 sequence reads: CASRTPNPYEQYF. In DNA form, the CDR3 reads TGTGCCAGCCGGACACCTAATCCCTACGAGCAGTACTTC.